A single sample gave rise to the 14 T cell receptor beta chains below, sequenced in a study of blood T cell repertoires in COVID-19. Using immunoSEQ multiplex PCR, the repertoire was profiled, and TCRdb retains in-frame clones only, with some absent. This table has more than 250,000 clones, around 83% appearing once. Sequenced sample: peripheral blood. All receptors come from a young man with active or convalescent COVID-19.

This chain uses TRBV6-1 with TRBJ1-1; 7 bases are a match to TRBD1. With 2 bases clipped from V and 5 bases from J, the junction kept 8 bases outside the gene matches. The CDR3 sequence is 15 residues long. CDR1 and CDR2 (germline): MNHNS, SASEGT. CDR3 sequence: CASSESTGKRTEAFF. DNA of the CDR3: TGTGCCAGCAGTGAATCGACAGGGAAGAGGACTGAAGCTTTCTTT.

V usage is TRBV6-5 and J usage is TRBJ1-1; D is perhaps TRBD1 (5 bases). Trimming stripped 8 bases from V and 2 bases from J, with 12 bases between. CDR1 and CDR2 (germline): MNHEY, SVGAGI. The CDR3 runs to 13 residues. The CDR3 DNA sequence: TGTGCCAGCCGCCCAACAGGAAACACTGAAGCTTTCTTT. It specifies CASRPTGNTEAFF.

A word on this clone: One end of the junction fails to match germline, which may point to a read error. The chain joins TRBV28 to TRBJ2-7, with D possibly being TRBD2 (6 bases). The V gene's germline CDR1 is MDHEN and CDR2 SYDVKM. This CDR3 is 13 amino acids long. The CDR3 is CATQTGTLYGQYF. CDR3 bases: TGTGCCACCCAAACCGGGACTCTATACGGGCAGTACTTC. The entire variable domain, with the rest obtained from reference TRBV28 and TRBJ2-7, is as follows: DVKVTQSSRYLVKRTGEKVFLECVQDMDHENMFWYRQDPGLGLRLIYFSYDVKMKEKGDIPEGYSVSREKKERFSLILESASTNQTSMYLCATQTGTLYGQYFGPGTRLTVT.

The count of this clone is one. The CDR3 coding sequence is TGTGCCACCAGCTGGACAGGGAGTGGGAAAGATACGCAGTATTTT. This encodes CATSWTGSGKDTQYF. The gene calls are TRBV24-1 and TRBJ2-3, with TRBD1 identical over 8 bases. This CDR3 region has 15 residues. V dropped 7 bases and J dropped 5; count of bases not matched to a gene: 10. Germline lookup yields CDR1 KGHDR and CDR2 SFDVKD.

J is TRBJ2-3 and V is TRBV5-4; 8 bases agree with TRBD2. The CDR3 is made up of 14 amino acids. V was clipped by 0 bases and J by 6 bases; unmatched bases: 3. Germline V gives CDR1 SGHNT, CDR2 YYREEE (reference sequence). The DNA of the CDR3 is TGTGCCAGCAGCTTGGTTAGCGGGACGGATACGCAGTATTTT. It codes for CASSLVSGTDTQYF.

This chain joins TRBV13 and TRBJ2-7, with 7 bases matching TRBD1. This CDR3 is built from 15 residues. V was clipped by 5 bases and J by 3 bases; unmatched bases: 10. Germline V gene sequence: CDR1 PRHDT, CDR2 FYEKMQ (reference sequence). CDR3 sequence reads: CASSRRDRNIYEQYF. The CDR3 nucleotides read TGTGCCAGCAGCCGCCGGGACAGAAATATCTACGAGCAGTACTTC.

The CDR3 is CASSQALQGSEQFF. Here the CDR3 DNA reads TGTGCCAGCAGCCAGGCATTACAGGGAAGTGAGCAGTTCTTC. The rearrangement uses TRBV7-3 and TRBJ2-1, with D possibly TRBD1 on 6 matching bases. The CDR3 runs 14 residues. The germline gives CDR1 SGHTA, CDR2 FQGTGA. Trimming took 5 bases from V and 9 from J, leaving 17 bases between them.

The J gene is TRBJ2-5, the V gene TRBV3-1 (or the pseudogene TRBV3-2); TRBD1 might be the D (7 bases). The CDR3 runs 17 residues. Trimming took off 0 bases at V and 4 bases at J, with 18 bases between the two ends. CDR1 is LGHDT, CDR2 YNNKEL, per germline (reference sequence). CDR3 coding DNA: TGTGCCAGCAGCCAAGATCAATCAGGGGGGCCGAGAGAGACCCAGTACTTC. This gives the protein CASSQDQSGGPRETQYF.

The table lists this clone with a count of one. The V gene is TRBV3-1 (or the pseudogene TRBV3-2), the J gene TRBJ1-2, with 9 bases fitting TRBD1. CDR3 size: 15 residues. Germline-derived CDR1 and CDR2 are LGHDT and YNNKEL (reference sequence). Unmatched junction bases numbered 8, after V lost 4 bases and J lost 5 bases. The CDR3 protein is CASSRGADRGYGYTF. The CDR3 DNA reads TGTGCCAGCAGCCGGGGAGCGGACAGGGGATATGGCTACACCTTC.

CDR3 bases: TGTGCCACCAGTGATGTGACAGGGGAAGAGACCCAGTACTTC. Translation gives CATSDVTGEETQYF. The chain combines TRBV24-1 with TRBJ2-5; TRBD1 agrees at 8 bases. Trimming at V came to 3 bases and at J to 3 bases, leaving 2 bases not matched to a gene. The length of the CDR3 is 14 residues. The V gene's germline CDR1 is KGHDR and CDR2 SFDVKD.

The CDR3 sequence: CASSQLDRRSYEQYF. As DNA, the CDR3 is TGTGCCAGCAGCCAATTGGACAGGCGCTCCTACGAGCAGTACTTC. The gene calls are TRBV3-1 (or the pseudogene TRBV3-2) and TRBJ2-7; 7 bases fit TRBD1. The length of the CDR3 is 15 residues. Trimming at V came to 2 bases and at J to 0 bases, leaving 4 bases not matched to a gene. Germline V gene lookup returns CDR1 LGHDT and CDR2 YNNKEL (reference sequence).

J is TRBJ2-3 and V is TRBV7-3, with 7 bases identical to TRBD1. Looked up from germline, CDR1 is SGHTA and CDR2 is FQGTGA. The CDR3 consists of 15 residues. V dropped 5 bases and J dropped 0; count of bases not matched to a gene: 5. The CDR3 DNA reads as TGTGCCAGCAGCAAACGGGGACAGAGCACAGATACGCAGTATTTT. This codes for CASSKRGQSTDTQYF.

The V gene is TRBV9, the J gene TRBJ2-7; TRBD1 aligns across 9 bases. V shed 2 bases, J shed 4 bases, and the junction held 4 bases outside the gene matches. Germline V gene lookup returns CDR1 SGDLS and CDR2 YYNGEE. The CDR3 loop spans 14 amino acids. Written as DNA, the CDR3 is TGTGCCAGCAGCGTGACCGGGACAGGGTACGAGCAGTACTTC. This gives the protein CASSVTGTGYEQYF.

The chain recombines TRBV28 with TRBJ2-1, with TRBD2 matching 7 bases. This CDR3 has 16 amino acids. In germline, CDR1 is MDHEN, CDR2 SYDVKM. The V segment lost 6 bases and the J segment 5 bases; nucleotides outside the gene matches: 13. The CDR3 is CASRYLWGRGDNEQFF. DNA of the CDR3: TGTGCCAGCAGGTACCTCTGGGGCCGGGGGGACAATGAGCAGTTCTTC. The full variable domain, rest sourced from reference TRBV28 and TRBJ2-1, is DVKVTQSSRYLVKRTGEKVFLECVQDMDHENMFWYRQDPGLGLRLIYFSYDVKMKEKGDIPEGYSVSREKKERFSLILESASTNQTSMYLCASRYLWGRGDNEQFFGPGTRLTVL.